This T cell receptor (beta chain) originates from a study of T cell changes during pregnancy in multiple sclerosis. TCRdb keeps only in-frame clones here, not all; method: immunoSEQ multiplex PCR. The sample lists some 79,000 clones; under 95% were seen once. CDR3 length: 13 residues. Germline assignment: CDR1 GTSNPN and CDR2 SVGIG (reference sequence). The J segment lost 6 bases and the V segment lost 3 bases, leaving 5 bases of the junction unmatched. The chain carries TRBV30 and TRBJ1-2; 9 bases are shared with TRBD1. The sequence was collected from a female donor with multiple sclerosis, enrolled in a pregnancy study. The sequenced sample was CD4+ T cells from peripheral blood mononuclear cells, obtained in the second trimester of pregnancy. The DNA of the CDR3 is TGTGCCTGGAGCGGATGGACAGGGGATGGCTACACCTTC. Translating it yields CAWSGWTGDGYTF.